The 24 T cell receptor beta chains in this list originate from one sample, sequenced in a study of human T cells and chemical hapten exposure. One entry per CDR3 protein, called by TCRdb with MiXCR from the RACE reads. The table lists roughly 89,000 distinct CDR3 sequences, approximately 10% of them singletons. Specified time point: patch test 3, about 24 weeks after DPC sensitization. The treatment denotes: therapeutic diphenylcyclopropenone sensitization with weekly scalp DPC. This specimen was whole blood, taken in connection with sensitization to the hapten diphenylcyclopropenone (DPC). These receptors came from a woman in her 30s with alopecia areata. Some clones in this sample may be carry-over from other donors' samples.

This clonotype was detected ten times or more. CDR3 protein: CASSLHGGEQYF. CDR3 sequence (DNA): TGCGCCAGCAGCCTCCATGGGGGGGAGCAGTACTTC. The V and J genes are TRBV4-3 and TRBJ2-7, with D possibly being TRBD2 (6 bases). The germline V gene has CDR1 LGHNA and CDR2 YSLEER. The germline V and J ends were trimmed by 4 bases and 7 bases, with 11 bases remaining between them. This CDR3 contains 12 residues.

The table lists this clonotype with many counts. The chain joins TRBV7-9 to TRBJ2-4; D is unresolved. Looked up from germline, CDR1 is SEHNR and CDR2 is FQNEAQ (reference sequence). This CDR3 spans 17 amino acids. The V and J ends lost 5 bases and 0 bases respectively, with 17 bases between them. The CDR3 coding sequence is TGTGCCAGCAGCCCCTCGCTAGGACCTCTAGCCAAAAACATTCAGTACTTC. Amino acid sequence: CASSPSLGPLAKNIQYF.

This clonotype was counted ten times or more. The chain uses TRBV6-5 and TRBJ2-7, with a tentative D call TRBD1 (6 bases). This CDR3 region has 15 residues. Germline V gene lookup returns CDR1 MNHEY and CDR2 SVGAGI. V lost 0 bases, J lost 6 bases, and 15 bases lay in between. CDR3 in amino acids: CASSYSHLTGSEQYV. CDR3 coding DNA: TGTGCCAGCAGTTACTCGCATCTAACAGGGTCCGAGCAGTACGTC.

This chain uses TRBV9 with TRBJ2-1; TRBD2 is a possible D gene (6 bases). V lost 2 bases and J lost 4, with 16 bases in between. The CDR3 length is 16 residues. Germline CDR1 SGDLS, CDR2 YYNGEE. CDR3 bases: TGTGCCAGCAGCGTGTCCCCCGGGAGTCCATACAATGAGCAGTTCTTC. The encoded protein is CASSVSPGSPYNEQFF. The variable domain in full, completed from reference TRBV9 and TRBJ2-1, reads DSGVTQTPKHLITATGQRVTLRCSPRSGDLSVYWYQQSLDQGLQFLIQYYNGEERAKGNILERFSAQQFPDLHSELNLSSLELGDSALYFCASSVSPGSPYNEQFFGPGTRLTVL.

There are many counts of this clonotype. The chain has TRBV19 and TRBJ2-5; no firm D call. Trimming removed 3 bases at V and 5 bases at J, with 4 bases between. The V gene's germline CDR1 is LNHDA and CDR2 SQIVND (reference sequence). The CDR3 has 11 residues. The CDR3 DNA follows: TGTGCCAGTAGTATGGGGGAGACCCAGTACTTC. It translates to CASSMGETQYF.

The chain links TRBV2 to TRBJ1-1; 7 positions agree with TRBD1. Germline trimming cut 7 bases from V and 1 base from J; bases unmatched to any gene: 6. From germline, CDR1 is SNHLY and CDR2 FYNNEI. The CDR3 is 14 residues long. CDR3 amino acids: CASTREGANTEAFF. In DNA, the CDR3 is TGTGCCAGCACTAGGGAGGGGGCGAACACTGAAGCTTTCTTT.

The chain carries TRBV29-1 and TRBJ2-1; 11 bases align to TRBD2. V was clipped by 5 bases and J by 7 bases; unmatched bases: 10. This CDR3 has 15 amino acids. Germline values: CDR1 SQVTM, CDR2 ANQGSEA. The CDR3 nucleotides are TGCAGCGTTAGGGTAGCGGGAGGGCCTTCAAATGAGCAGTTCTTC. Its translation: CSVRVAGGPSNEQFF.

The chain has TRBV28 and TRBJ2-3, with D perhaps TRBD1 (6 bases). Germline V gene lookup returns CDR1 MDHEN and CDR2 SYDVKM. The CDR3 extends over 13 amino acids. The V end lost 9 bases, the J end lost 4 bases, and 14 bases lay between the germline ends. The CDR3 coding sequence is TGTGCCAGTGTGAAACAGGGACCAGATACGCAGTATTTT. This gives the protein CASVKQGPDTQYF.

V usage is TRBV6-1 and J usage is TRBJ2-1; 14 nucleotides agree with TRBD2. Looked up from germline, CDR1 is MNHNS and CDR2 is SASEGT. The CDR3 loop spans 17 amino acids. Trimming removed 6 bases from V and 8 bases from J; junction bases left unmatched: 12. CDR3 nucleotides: TGTGCCAGCAGGAAAACCGGGACTAGCGGGAGAACTGATGAGCAGTTCTTC. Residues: CASRKTGTSGRTDEQFF.

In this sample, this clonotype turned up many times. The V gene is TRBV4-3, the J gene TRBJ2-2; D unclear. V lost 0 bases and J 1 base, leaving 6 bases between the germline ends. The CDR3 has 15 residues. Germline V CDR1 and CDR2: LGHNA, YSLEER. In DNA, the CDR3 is TGCGCCAGCAGCCAAGAGTTCTTGAACACCGGGGAGCTGTTTTTT. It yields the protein CASSQEFLNTGELFF.

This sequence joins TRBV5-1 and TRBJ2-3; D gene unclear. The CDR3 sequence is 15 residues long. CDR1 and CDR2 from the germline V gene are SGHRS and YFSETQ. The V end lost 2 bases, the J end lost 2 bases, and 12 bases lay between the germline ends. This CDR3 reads CASSFQGQYTDTQYF. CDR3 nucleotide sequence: TGCGCCAGCAGCTTTCAAGGGCAATACACAGATACGCAGTATTTT.

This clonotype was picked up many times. The CDR3 DNA follows: TGTGCCAGCAGCCAAGATCGGGGCTTGGCGACAACTAATGAAAAACTGTTTTTT. It codes for CASSQDRGLATTNEKLFF. The V gene is TRBV3-1, the J gene TRBJ1-4, with TRBD1 as a possible D gene (5 bases). There are 18 residues in the CDR3. Germline CDR1 LGHDT, CDR2 YNNKEL (reference sequence). V shed 0 bases and J shed 0 bases, with 14 bases lying between them.

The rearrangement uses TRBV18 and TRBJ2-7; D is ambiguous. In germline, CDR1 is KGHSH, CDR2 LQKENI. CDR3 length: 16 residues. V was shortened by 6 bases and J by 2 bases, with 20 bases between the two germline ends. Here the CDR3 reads CASSTSRAKLPYEQYV. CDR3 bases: TGTGCCAGCTCGACCAGTAGGGCGAAGTTGCCCTACGAGCAGTACGTC.

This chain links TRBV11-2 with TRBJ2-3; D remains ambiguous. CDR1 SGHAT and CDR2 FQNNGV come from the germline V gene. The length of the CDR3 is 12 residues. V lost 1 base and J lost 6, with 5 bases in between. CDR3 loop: CASSLVSDTQYF. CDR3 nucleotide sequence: TGTGCCAGCAGCTTAGTCTCCGATACGCAGTATTTT.

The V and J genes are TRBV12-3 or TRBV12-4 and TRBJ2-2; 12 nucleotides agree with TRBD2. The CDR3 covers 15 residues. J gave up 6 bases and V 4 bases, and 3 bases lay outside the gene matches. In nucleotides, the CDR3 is TGTGCCAGCAGTTCGCGGACTAGCGGGGCCGGGGAGCTGTTTTTT. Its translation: CASSSRTSGAGELFF.

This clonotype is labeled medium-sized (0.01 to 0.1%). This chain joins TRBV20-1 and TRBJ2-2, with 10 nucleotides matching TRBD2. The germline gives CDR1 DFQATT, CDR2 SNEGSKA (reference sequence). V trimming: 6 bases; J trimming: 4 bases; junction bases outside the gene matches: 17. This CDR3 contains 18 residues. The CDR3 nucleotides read TGCAGTGCCACTTCAGGGGAGGCTAGCGGGAGTGTCACCGGGGAGCTGTTTTTT. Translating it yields CSATSGEASGSVTGELFF.

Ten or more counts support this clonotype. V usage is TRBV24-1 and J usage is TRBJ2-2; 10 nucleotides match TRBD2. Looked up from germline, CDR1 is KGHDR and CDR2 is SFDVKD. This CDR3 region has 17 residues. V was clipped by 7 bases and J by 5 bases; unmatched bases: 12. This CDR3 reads CATSKRASGSSTGELFF. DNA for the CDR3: TGTGCCACCAGCAAGAGGGCTAGCGGGAGTTCGACCGGGGAGCTGTTTTTT.

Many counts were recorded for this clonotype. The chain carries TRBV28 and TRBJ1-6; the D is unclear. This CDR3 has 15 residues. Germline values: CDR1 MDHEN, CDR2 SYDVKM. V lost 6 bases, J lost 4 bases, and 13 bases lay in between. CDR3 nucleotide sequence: TGTGCCAGCAGAAAAGACCGGGGTTATAATTCACCCCTCCACTTT. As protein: CASRKDRGYNSPLHF.

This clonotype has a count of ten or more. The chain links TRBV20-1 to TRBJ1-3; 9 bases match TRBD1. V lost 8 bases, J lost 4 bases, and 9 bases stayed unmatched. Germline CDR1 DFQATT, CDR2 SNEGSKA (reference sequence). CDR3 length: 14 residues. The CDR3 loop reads CSSEDRGRGNTIYF. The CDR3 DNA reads TGCAGTTCCGAGGACAGGGGCCGAGGAAACACCATATATTTT.

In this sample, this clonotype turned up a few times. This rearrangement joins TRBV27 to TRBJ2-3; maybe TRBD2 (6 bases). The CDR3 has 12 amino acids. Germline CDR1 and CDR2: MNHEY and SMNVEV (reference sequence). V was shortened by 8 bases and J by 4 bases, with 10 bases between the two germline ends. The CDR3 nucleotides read TGTGCCAGCGGGGGGAATCCAGATACGCAGTATTTT. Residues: CASGGNPDTQYF.

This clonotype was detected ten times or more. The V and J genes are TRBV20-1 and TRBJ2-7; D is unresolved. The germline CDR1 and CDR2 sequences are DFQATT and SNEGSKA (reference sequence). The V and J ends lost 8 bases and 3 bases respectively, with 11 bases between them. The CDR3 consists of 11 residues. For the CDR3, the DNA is TGCAGTCCAACACGAGTCTACGAGCAGTACTTC. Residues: CSPTRVYEQYF.

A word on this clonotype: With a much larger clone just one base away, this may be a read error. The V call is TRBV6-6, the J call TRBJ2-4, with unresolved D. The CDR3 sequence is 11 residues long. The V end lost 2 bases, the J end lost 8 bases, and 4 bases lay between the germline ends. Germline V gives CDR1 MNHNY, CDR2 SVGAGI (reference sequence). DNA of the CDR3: TGTGCCAGCAGTTACAGCCACATTCAGTACTTC. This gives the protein CASSYSHIQYF.

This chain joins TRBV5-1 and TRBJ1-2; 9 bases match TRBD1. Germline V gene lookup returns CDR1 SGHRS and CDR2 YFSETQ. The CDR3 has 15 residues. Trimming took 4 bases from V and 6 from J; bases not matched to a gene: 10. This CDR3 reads CASSPGTGQGHGYTF. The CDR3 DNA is TGCGCCAGCAGCCCAGGCACCGGACAGGGGCATGGCTACACCTTC.

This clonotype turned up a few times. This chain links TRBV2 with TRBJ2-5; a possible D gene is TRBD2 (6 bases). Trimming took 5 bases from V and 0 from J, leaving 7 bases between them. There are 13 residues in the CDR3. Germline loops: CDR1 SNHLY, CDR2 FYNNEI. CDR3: CASSRTNQETQYF. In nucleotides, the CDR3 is TGTGCCAGCAGTAGGACTAACCAAGAGACCCAGTACTTC.